The 31 T cell receptor beta chains presented below share a single source sample, sequenced in a study of T cell clonality in common variable immunodeficiency. Sequenced by immunoSEQ multiplex PCR; TCRdb stores in-frame clones only, minus some. The sample shows tens of thousands of clones, none of them appearing just once. Sequenced input: peripheral blood mononuclear cells. All receptors derive from a person between 18 and 75 years old in good health.

This clone was counted between two and nine times. Read coverage stops 3 residues before the CDR3 terminus; the germline J gene supplies the remainder. This chain connects TRBV2 to TRBJ1-6; D is uncertain. Per germline, CDR1 SNHLY and CDR2 FYNNEI. This CDR3 is 17 amino acids long. Trimming cost V 5 bases and J 5 bases, with 19 bases left between them. The CDR3 is CASSLSYLQINNSPLHF. CDR3 bases read: TGTGCCAGCAGTCTCTCCTACCTACAGATAAATAATTCACCC.

This clone has at least ten counts. The sequenced fragment ends 3 residues before the CDR3 boundary, so the rest is inferred from the germline J gene. The chain joins TRBV20-1 to TRBJ2-5; TRBD2 matches 10 bases. V gave up 5 bases and J gave up 7 bases; unmatched junction bases: 7. The CDR3 is 13 residues long. CDR1 and CDR2 from the germline V gene are DFQATT and SNEGSKA (reference sequence). The CDR3 is CSACHLAGATQYF. CDR3 DNA (partial): TGCAGTGCTTGCCACCTAGCGGGAGCGACC.

The table lists this clone with many counts. The read halts 3 residues ahead of the CDR3 end, with the missing end drawn from the germline J gene. The V call is TRBV5-1, the J call TRBJ1-2; no definite D call. The V gene's germline CDR1 is SGHRS and CDR2 YFSETQ. The CDR3 has 14 amino acids. The sequenced part of the CDR3 DNA is TGCGCCAGCAGCTTGGCCGGCGGGGATGGAGGC. Amino acids: CASSLAGGDGG. The full CDR3 reads CASSLAGGDGGYTF.

This clone was seen at least ten times. The read gets to within 3 residues of the CDR3 end, and the germline J gene fills in the rest. This chain links TRBV19 with TRBJ1-2, with D possibly being TRBD1 (5 bases). Germline assignment: CDR1 LNHDA and CDR2 SQIVND (reference sequence). This CDR3 is 14 amino acids long. The CDR3 spells CASSIQQGEGGYTF. The CDR3 bases that were read are TGTGCCAGTAGTATTCAGCAGGGAGAGGGCGGC. Full variable domain (remainder filled in from reference TRBV19 and TRBJ1-2): DGGITQSPKYLFRKEGQNVTLSCEQNLNHDAMYWYRQDPGQGLRLIYYSQIVNDFQKGDIAEGYSVSREKKESFPLTVTSAQKNPTAFYLCASSIQQGEGGYTFGSGTRLTVV.

This clone came up many times. The CDR3 end lies 3 residues beyond the end of the read and is filled in from the germline J gene. The genes are TRBV5-4 and TRBJ2-7, with 12 bases that match TRBD2. Trimming at V came to 6 bases and at J to 6 bases, leaving 4 bases not matched to a gene. CDR3 length: 13 amino acids. Germline CDR1 is SGHNT and CDR2 is YYREEE (reference sequence). The sequenced part of the CDR3 DNA is TGTGCCAGCACTAGCGGGAGGGCCGGCGAG. It yields the protein CASTSGRAGE. The complete CDR3 sequence is CASTSGRAGEQYF. Full variable domain (missing parts from reference TRBV5-4 and TRBJ2-7): ETGVTQSPTHLIKTRGQQVTLRCSSQSGHNTVSWYQQALGQGPQFIFQYYREEENGRGNFPPRFSGLQFPNYSSELNVNALELDDSALYLCASTSGRAGEQYFGPGTRLTVT.

Ten or more counts support this clone. The CDR3 is CASSPTSRGANVLTF. The covered CDR3 bases are TGTGCCAGCAGTCCGACTAGCAGAGGGGCCAACGTC. The gene calls are TRBV28 and TRBJ2-6; the match to TRBD2 covers 7 bases. Coverage ceases 3 residues before the CDR3 finishes, and the germline J gene fills in the end. The V gene's germline CDR1 is MDHEN and CDR2 SYDVKM. Trimming took 5 bases from V and 4 from J; bases not matched to a gene: 5. This CDR3 has 15 residues.

This clone came up many times. From the germline J gene comes the end of the CDR3, since the read stops 3 residues before it. This sequence joins TRBV10-3 and TRBJ2-7; 12 bases fit TRBD1. In germline, CDR1 is ENHRY, CDR2 SYGVKD. V trimming: 9 bases; J trimming: 6 bases; junction bases outside the gene matches: 9. The CDR3 is 14 amino acids. CDR3 sequence: CAITGTGGKGEQYF. The sequenced CDR3 bases are TGTGCCATAACCGGGACAGGGGGCAAGGGCGAG.

The sample holds many counts of this clone. Read sequence stops 3 residues before the CDR3 end, and the germline J gene provides the missing end. This sequence joins TRBV20-1 and TRBJ2-1; TRBD1 matches 7 bases. Germline trimming cut 5 bases from V and 1 base from J; bases unmatched to any gene: 5. There are 14 residues in the CDR3. Germline CDR1 DFQATT, CDR2 SNEGSKA (reference sequence). This chain's CDR3 is CSAYQGESYNEQFF. CDR3 bases read: TGCAGTGCTTATCAGGGGGAATCCTACAATGAG.

This clone was detected ten times or more. The read ends 3 residues shy of where the CDR3 ends; the end is completed using the germline J gene. The chain uses TRBV6-1 and TRBJ2-3, with TRBD2 matching 10 bases. CDR1 is MNHNS and CDR2 is SASEGT in the germline V gene. CDR3 length: 17 residues. J gave up 1 base and V 2 bases, and 6 bases lay outside the gene matches. The sequenced part of the CDR3 DNA is TGTGCCAGCAGTGAAAGTCTAGCGGGAGTTGGCACAGATACG. Translation: CASSESLAGVGTDT. The full-length CDR3 reads as CASSESLAGVGTDTQYF.

This clone showed up many times. Coverage ceases 3 residues before the CDR3 finishes, and the germline J gene fills in the end. The chain carries TRBV10-3 and TRBJ2-2, with TRBD2 identical over 10 bases. This CDR3 has 15 residues. Germline CDR1 and CDR2: ENHRY and SYGVKD. The ends lost 5 bases at V and 5 bases at J; junction bases unmatched: 5. CDR3 DNA (partial): TGTGCCATCAGTTCGGCTAGCGGGAGTACCGGGGAG. Protein sequence: CAISSASGSTGE. The whole CDR3 sequence reads CAISSASGSTGELFF.

In this sample, this clone turned up many times. CDR3 amino acids: CSAASGRGGDEQFF. CDR3 DNA, as far as it was read: TGCAGTGCCGCCAGCGGGAGAGGGGGCGATGAG. This chain connects TRBV20-1 to TRBJ2-1; a weak D match, TRBD2 (8 bases). The CDR3 goes on 3 residues after the read ends, and that part is filled in from the germline J gene. Per the germline V gene, CDR1 is DFQATT and CDR2 is SNEGSKA (reference sequence). V shed 6 bases and J shed 8 bases, with 20 bases lying between them. This CDR3 spans 14 amino acids.

This clone was seen ten or more times. The CDR3 end falls 3 residues outside the read, so it is completed with the germline J gene. The chain couples TRBV7-9 to TRBJ1-5; a possible D gene is TRBD1 (5 bases). Deletions cut 4 bases from V and 2 bases from J, with 12 bases between. There are 15 residues in the CDR3. Germline assignment: CDR1 SEHNR and CDR2 FQNEAQ (reference sequence). The covered CDR3 bases are TGTGCCAGCAGCTCCGAGGGGTTTGGCAATCAGCCC. It is translated as CASSSEGFGNQP. From start to end, the CDR3 is CASSSEGFGNQPQHF.

A remark on this clone: Read data end 3 residues before the CDR3 end; the end is taken from the germline J gene. The V and J genes are TRBV29-1 and TRBJ2-3, with D uncertain. CDR1 is SQVTM and CDR2 is ANQGSEA in the germline V gene. This CDR3 is built from 14 residues. The germline V and J ends were trimmed by 7 bases and 6 bases, with 20 bases remaining between them. The CDR3 region is CSAIGEKEGDTQYF. The covered CDR3 bases are TGCAGCGCAATTGGTGAGAAGGAAGGGGATACG.

In this sample, this clone turned up many times. From the germline J gene comes the end of the CDR3, since the read stops 3 residues before it. The chain recombines TRBV28 with TRBJ2-3; D possibly corresponds to TRBD2 (5 bases). The CDR3 has 16 amino acids. Trimming left V 3 bases short and J 4 bases short, with 17 bases between. Germline V gene sequence: CDR1 MDHEN, CDR2 SYDVKM. The covered CDR3 bases are TGTGCCAGCAGTTTCCGCGGGCCCTACCACGCAGATACG. Translating it yields CASSFRGPYHADT. The whole CDR3 reads CASSFRGPYHADTQYF.

This clone has a count of ten or more. The read stops 3 residues short of the end of the CDR3; the missing end is completed from the germline J gene. This chain uses TRBV11-2 with TRBJ2-5; TRBD2 might be the D (7 bases). The V and J ends lost 3 bases and 7 bases respectively, with 15 bases between them. The CDR3 sequence is 14 residues long. Germline assignment: CDR1 SGHAT and CDR2 FQNNGV. CDR3 bases read: TGTGCCAGCAGCTTGGGGGGGGGCGGGGTGACC. This encodes CASSLGGGGVT. The entire CDR3 reads CASSLGGGGVTQYF.

This clone occurred many times. Read data end 3 residues before the CDR3 end; the end is taken from the germline J gene. This chain joins TRBV20-1 and TRBJ2-5, with D perhaps given as TRBD1 or TRBD2 (5 bases each). The CDR3 length is 13 residues. The V end was cut by 4 bases, the J end by 2 bases, with 11 bases between. CDR1 and CDR2 (germline): DFQATT, SNEGSKA (reference sequence). CDR3 sequence reads: CSAKTGGQETQYF. The CDR3 bases that were read are TGCAGTGCTAAAACAGGAGGACAAGAGACC.

This clone occurred many times. The sequence runs out 3 residues before the end of the CDR3; the remainder is reconstructed from the germline J gene. The chain joins TRBV5-1 to TRBJ2-5; 8 nucleotides align to TRBD1. There are 15 residues in the CDR3. Germline V gene data show CDR1 as SGHRS and CDR2 as YFSETQ. The V and J ends lost 2 bases and 5 bases, in that order; junction bases with no gene match: 8. CDR3 sequence: CASSFAQGALETQYF. The sequenced part of the CDR3 DNA is TGCGCCAGCAGCTTTGCTCAGGGGGCCTTGGAGACC.

There are many counts of this clone. The CDR3 extends 3 residues past the end of the read, so its final part is completed from the germline J gene. This chain connects TRBV4-1 to TRBJ1-5, with unresolved D. Looked up from germline, CDR1 is MGHRA and CDR2 is YSYEKL. Trimming cost V 1 base and J 9 bases, with 13 bases left between them. The CDR3 runs to 14 residues. The CDR3: CASSQGTLISPQHF. The sequenced CDR3 bases are TGCGCCAGCAGCCAAGGCACTCTGATCTCGCCC.

This clone was picked up many times. The CDR3 is cut off 3 residues early in the read; its end comes from the germline J gene. The J gene is TRBJ1-1, the V gene TRBV7-9; D perhaps matches TRBD1 (6 bases). The CDR3 totals 13 residues. Germline loops: CDR1 SEHNR, CDR2 FQNEAQ (reference sequence). The sequenced CDR3 bases are TGTGCCAGCAGCCGATCAGGGGCGCCAGAA. The encoded protein is CASSRSGAPE. The whole CDR3 protein is CASSRSGAPEAFF.

This clone showed up many times. With the read ending 3 residues before the CDR3 end, the germline J gene is used to fill in that end. V usage is TRBV20-1 and J usage is TRBJ2-5; D is perhaps TRBD2 (5 bases). This CDR3 contains 14 residues. Per germline, CDR1 DFQATT and CDR2 SNEGSKA (reference sequence). V was shortened by 3 bases and J by 0 bases, with 11 bases between the two germline ends. CDR3: CSASDPRDQETQYF. Partial CDR3 DNA: TGCAGTGCTAGCGACCCGAGGGACCAAGAGACC.

This clone was recorded many times. The read terminates 3 residues before the CDR3 end, so the remaining end is supplied by the germline J gene. The V gene is TRBV7-2, the J gene TRBJ1-1, with D unclear. Germline V gene sequence: CDR1 SGHTA, CDR2 FQGNSA. V shed 1 base and J shed 4 bases, with 10 bases lying between them. The CDR3 runs 14 residues. The CDR3 loop reads CASSLGAAGTEAFF. CDR3 bases read: TGTGCCAGCAGCTTAGGGGCAGCCGGCACTGAA. Full variable domain (remainder filled in from reference TRBV7-2 and TRBJ1-1): GAGVSQSPSNKVTEKGKDVELRCDPISGHTALYWYRQSLGQGLEFLIYFQGNSAPDKSGLPSDRFSAERTGGSVSTLTIQRTQQEDSAVYLCASSLGAAGTEAFFGQGTRLTVV.

This clone has a handful of counts. The read comes to an end 3 residues before the CDR3 does, leaving the germline J gene to fill in the end. The V gene is TRBV7-9, the J gene TRBJ1-2; a possible D gene is TRBD1 (5 bases). Germline V gives CDR1 SEHNR, CDR2 FQNEAQ (reference sequence). V gave up 7 bases and J gave up 3 bases, with 18 bases separating them. CDR3 length equals 15 residues. The part of the CDR3 DNA that was read is TGTGCCAGCACCAGGCCGGACATTTCATACTATGGC. Protein sequence: CASTRPDISYYG. The whole CDR3 is CASTRPDISYYGYTF.

This clone was found a few times. The DNA ends 3 residues before the CDR3 does, and the rest of the CDR3 is filled in from the germline J gene. This chain links TRBV6-1 with TRBJ1-5; possibly TRBD1 for D (5 bases). Trimming removed 1 base at V and 5 bases at J, with 6 bases between. CDR3 length: 13 amino acids. Germline CDR1 and CDR2: MNHNS and SASEGT. CDR3 sequence: CASSEVGDQPQHF. The part of the CDR3 DNA that was read is TGTGCCAGCAGTGAAGTAGGGGATCAGCCC.

Many counts were recorded for this clone. The sequence runs out 3 residues before the end of the CDR3; the remainder is reconstructed from the germline J gene. The chain employs TRBV12-3 or TRBV12-4 and TRBJ2-1, with 9 bases lining up with TRBD1. Trimming took 4 bases from V and 8 from J; bases not matched to a gene: 9. CDR3 length equals 15 residues. This CDR3 reads CASSSTGTGFDEQFF. CDR3 bases read: TGTGCCAGCAGTTCAACCGGGACAGGGTTCGATGAG.

This clone was observed at least ten times. The read ends 3 residues before the CDR3 terminus; that terminus is restored from the germline J gene. V gene TRBV5-4 combines with J gene TRBJ2-2; D remains unclear. With 5 bases removed from V and 1 base from J, the gap between germline ends came to 6 bases. CDR1 is SGHNT, CDR2 YYREEE, per germline (reference sequence). CDR3 length: 13 residues. The CDR3 spells CASRHENTGELFF. The part of the CDR3 DNA that was read is TGTGCCAGCAGACATGAGAACACCGGGGAG.

Many counts were recorded for this clone. The read ends 3 residues early relative to the CDR3; the germline J gene fills the gap. The rearrangement joins TRBV5-1 to TRBJ1-6; 9 bases are a match to TRBD1. Germline V gene lookup returns CDR1 SGHRS and CDR2 YFSETQ. The CDR3 spans 15 residues. J lost 10 bases, V lost 1 base, and 6 bases had no gene match. The covered CDR3 bases are TGCGCCAGCAGCTTGTCGGGACAGGGAAGGTCACCC. Translated: CASSLSGQGRSP. The full CDR3 sequence reads CASSLSGQGRSPLHF.

This clone was seen at least ten times. Read sequence stops 3 residues before the CDR3 end, and the germline J gene provides the missing end. The rearrangement joins TRBV2 to TRBJ1-4; 7 bases fit TRBD1. Germline CDR1 SNHLY, CDR2 FYNNEI. V shed 7 bases and J 3 bases; nucleotides not matched to a gene: 5. The CDR3 is 14 amino acids. The sequenced CDR3 bases are TGTGCCAGCACAGACAGGGTGGCTAATGAAAAA. The encoded protein is CASTDRVANEK. The CDR3 in full is CASTDRVANEKLFF.

This clone was found many times. The read falls 3 residues short of the CDR3 end, and the missing part is taken from the germline J gene. The rearrangement joins TRBV7-2 to TRBJ1-4, with TRBD1 identical over 7 bases. Germline V gene lookup returns CDR1 SGHTA and CDR2 FQGNSA. J gave up 6 bases and V 1 base, and 2 bases lay outside the gene matches. The CDR3 contains 14 residues. The CDR3 DNA, read in part, is TGTGCCAGCAGCTTAGACAGGGGAGATGAAAAA. It is translated as CASSLDRGDEK. The whole CDR3 region reads CASSLDRGDEKLFF.

This clone has ten or more counts. The CDR3 is cut off 3 residues early in the read; its end comes from the germline J gene. The rearrangement uses TRBV29-1 and TRBJ2-7; tentatively, D is TRBD1 (5 bases). V lost 2 bases to trimming and J lost 3 bases, with 20 bases between them. The length of the CDR3 is 16 residues. Germline V gene sequence: CDR1 SQVTM, CDR2 ANQGSEA. CDR3 bases read: TGCAGCGTTGAACAATGGCTGCAGGGTAAGGACTACGAG. The encoded protein is CSVEQWLQGKDYE. The full CDR3 is CSVEQWLQGKDYEQYF.

This clone was recorded at least ten times. The read ends 3 residues shy of where the CDR3 ends; the end is completed using the germline J gene. The chain joins TRBV20-1 to TRBJ2-3; the match to TRBD2 covers 14 bases. CDR1 and CDR2 (germline): DFQATT, SNEGSKA (reference sequence). CDR3 length: 14 amino acids. After removal of 6 bases from V and 8 bases from J, the junction contained 7 bases not matched to a gene. CDR3 DNA, as far as it was read: TGCAGTGCCAGACTAGCGGGAGGGCCAGGTACG. This sequence encodes CSARLAGGPGT. The full CDR3 sequence reads CSARLAGGPGTQYF.

This clone was counted many times. The read gets to within 3 residues of the CDR3 end, and the germline J gene fills in the rest. This chain connects TRBV7-7 to TRBJ2-5, with 7 positions matching TRBD2. Germline trimming cut 3 bases from V and 1 base from J; bases unmatched to any gene: 5. Per the germline V gene, CDR1 is SSHAT and CDR2 is FNYEAQ (reference sequence). The CDR3 extends over 15 amino acids. The part of the CDR3 DNA that was read is TGTGCCAGCAGCTTTGGTGGCGGGAGCCAAGAGACC. This gives the protein CASSFGGGSQET. The whole CDR3 protein is CASSFGGGSQETQYF.